This T cell receptor (beta chain) was recovered during a study of T cell changes during pregnancy in multiple sclerosis. Profiling relied on immunoSEQ multiplex PCR, and the TCRdb table lists in-frame clones only, not all of them. The sample has approximately 30,000 clones, roughly 87% seen once. Sequenced here: CD8+ T cells from peripheral blood mononuclear cells, sampled in the first trimester of pregnancy. The sequence derives from a female donor with multiple sclerosis, enrolled in a pregnancy study.

CDR3 DNA sequence: TGCGCCAGCAGCGAACTCCCGGGACAGGGGAACACTGAAGCTTTCTTT. Its translation: CASSELPGQGNTEAFF. V and J are TRBV4-1 and TRBJ1-1, with 9 bases that match TRBD1. Germline CDR1 is MGHRA and CDR2 is YSYEKL. V dropped 5 bases and J dropped 1; count of bases not matched to a gene: 8. The CDR3 is 16 amino acids.